Each of the 22 T cell receptor beta chains below was sequenced from the same sample in a study of OX40 agonist ivuxolimab in advanced cancers. Repertoires were generated with immunoSEQ multiplex PCR, while TCRdb's copy carries only in-frame clones and drops some. Of around 79,000 clones listed, roughly 85% are singletons. Source: CD4+ or CD8+ T cells sorted from blood, taken in a trial of the OX40 agonist ivuxolimab. These receptor sequences come from an adult with an advanced solid tumor such as melanoma, head and neck, liver or kidney cancer.

The rearrangement links TRBV5-1 to TRBJ2-3; D possibly matches TRBD1 or TRBD2 (7 bases each). CDR1 is SGHRS, CDR2 YFSETQ, per germline. V was cut by 3 bases and J by 3 bases, with 14 bases left in between. This CDR3 comprises 15 residues. CDR3 in DNA: TGCGCCAGCAGCTCCGGCCAGGGGGGGACAGATACGCAGTATTTT. It translates to CASSSGQGGTDTQYF.

The CDR3 is CASTPGITYEQYF. The DNA for the CDR3 is TGTGCCAGCACCCCAGGGATTACCTACGAGCAGTACTTC. The chain couples TRBV28 to TRBJ2-7; D is possibly TRBD1 (5 bases). V dropped 7 bases and J dropped 2 bases, with 12 bases sitting between them. The length of the CDR3 is 13 residues. Germline V CDR1 and CDR2: MDHEN, SYDVKM.

The chain uses TRBV27 and TRBJ2-4; tentative D call: TRBD2 (5 bases). Germline V gives CDR1 MNHEY, CDR2 SMNVEV (reference sequence). Trimming pared 6 bases from V and 0 bases from J, leaving 12 bases between. The CDR3 covers 15 residues. The CDR3 reads CASRATRSAKNIQYF. The DNA for the CDR3 is TGTGCCAGCAGGGCAACTAGGTCAGCCAAAAACATTCAGTACTTC.

The chain employs TRBV6-5 and TRBJ1-5; the D gene is possibly TRBD1 (5 bases). The CDR3 is made up of 12 amino acids. In germline, CDR1 is MNHEY, CDR2 SVGAGI. The V end lost 7 bases, the J end lost 6 bases, and 10 bases lay between the germline ends. In nucleotides, the CDR3 is TGTGCCAGCACCGTAACAGGTCAGCCCCAGCATTTT. Translated, it gives CASTVTGQPQHF.

J is TRBJ1-5 and V is TRBV10-3, with TRBD1 identical over 9 bases. Germline lookup yields CDR1 ENHRY and CDR2 SYGVKD. The CDR3 has 14 residues. The V and J ends lost 2 bases and 4 bases, in that order; junction bases with no gene match: 0. CDR3 residues: CAISEGTGNQPQHF. The CDR3 DNA reads TGTGCCATCAGTGAGGGGACAGGGAATCAGCCCCAGCATTTT.

The chain recombines TRBV27 with TRBJ2-2, with D perhaps TRBD2 (5 bases). The CDR3 has 15 residues. The V and J ends lost 2 bases and 6 bases respectively, with 13 bases between them. Per germline, CDR1 MNHEY and CDR2 SMNVEV (reference sequence). CDR3 protein: CASSLLGLPPGELFF. For the CDR3, the DNA is TGTGCCAGCAGTTTACTAGGACTCCCACCCGGGGAGCTGTTTTTT.

This chain links TRBV7-8 with TRBJ2-3; the D is unclear. V was trimmed by 6 bases and J by 2 bases, leaving 6 bases between them. The CDR3 spans 12 residues. CDR1 and CDR2 from the germline V gene are SGHVS and FQNEAQ. The CDR3 loop reads CASRADTDTQYF. The CDR3 DNA reads TGTGCCAGCAGAGCAGACACAGATACGCAGTATTTT.

The chain joins TRBV6-1 to TRBJ2-5; D ambiguous. This CDR3 comprises 16 residues. Per germline, CDR1 MNHNS and CDR2 SASEGT. Trimming removed 1 base at V and 2 bases at J, with 14 bases between. CDR3 bases: TGTGCCAGCAGTGAAGGGAAGGCAGGACGACAAGAGACCCAGTACTTC. Its translation is CASSEGKAGRQETQYF.

This clone was found once. The chain couples TRBV2 to TRBJ1-2; D possibly corresponds to TRBD1 (6 bases). Germline V gives CDR1 SNHLY, CDR2 FYNNEI. The germline V and J ends were trimmed by 4 bases and 5 bases, with 14 bases remaining between them. The CDR3 extends over 14 amino acids. Here the CDR3 reads CASSGGTTGYGYTF. CDR3 DNA sequence: TGTGCCAGCAGTGGCGGGACAACTGGATATGGCTACACCTTC. Supplemented by reference TRBV2 and TRBJ1-2, the full variable domain reads EPEVTQTPSHQVTQMGQEVILRCVPISNHLYFYWYRQILGQKVEFLVSFYNNEISEKSEIFDDQFSVERPDGSNFTLKIRSTKLEDSAMYFCASSGGTTGYGYTFGSGTRLTVV.

This chain uses TRBV10-1 with TRBJ2-1; 8 nucleotides line up with TRBD2. This CDR3 region has 16 residues. J was trimmed by 1 base and V by 7 bases; bases with no gene match: 9. The germline V gene has CDR1 WNHNN and CDR2 SYGVQD (reference sequence). DNA of the CDR3: TGCGCCAGCATCGGACTAGCTCTCCTGTCCTACAATGAGCAGTTCTTC. It is translated as CASIGLALLSYNEQFF.

This rearrangement joins TRBV5-1 to TRBJ2-3; D is perhaps TRBD2 (5 bases). CDR1 SGHRS and CDR2 YFSETQ come from the germline V gene. The CDR3 sequence is 17 residues long. Trimming stripped 3 bases from V and 2 bases from J, with 19 bases between. The CDR3 reads CASSSGLSRAYTDTQYF. In nucleotides, the CDR3 is TGCGCCAGCAGCTCAGGACTTTCCCGCGCCTACACAGATACGCAGTATTTT.

The chain joins TRBV12-2 to TRBJ2-5; the table's D call, TRBD2, was not checked against the DNA. TRBV12-2 is described as a pseudogene. The CDR3 has 17 residues. The CDR3 loop reads CASRLVSSGRARETQYF. The CDR3 nucleotides read TGTGCAAGTCGCTTAGTCAGTAGCGGGAGGGCTCGCGAGACCCAGTACTTC.

A single count supports this clone. CDR3 protein: CASSPGQGNSIQETQYF. In nucleotides, the CDR3 is TGTGCCAGCAGCCCGGGACAGGGGAACTCCATCCAAGAGACCCAGTACTTC. The gene calls are TRBV5-6 and TRBJ2-5; 10 bases map to TRBD1. Germline V lookup: CDR1 SGHDT, CDR2 YYEEEE. The CDR3 totals 17 residues. With V trimmed by 4 bases and J by 1 base, 10 bases remained unmatched.

This clone is a singleton in its sample. The chain couples TRBV12-5 to TRBJ1-5, with D perhaps TRBD1 (6 bases). The V and J ends lost 7 bases and 2 bases respectively, with 15 bases between them. Germline loops: CDR1 LGHNT, CDR2 FRNRAP. CDR3 length: 15 residues. The CDR3 DNA reads as TGTGCTAGTGTTATCGAGACAGGAGGCAATCAGCCCCAGCATTTT. This translates into CASVIETGGNQPQHF.

The chain carries TRBV6-6 and TRBJ1-1; the D is unclear. Trimming removed 6 bases at V and 2 bases at J, with 13 bases between. Germline V gene lookup returns CDR1 MNHNY and CDR2 SVGAGI (reference sequence). The CDR3 has 14 amino acids. The CDR3 spells CASRTSFFNTEAFF. CDR3 sequence (DNA): TGTGCCAGCAGAACCAGCTTCTTTAACACTGAAGCTTTCTTT.

The V call is TRBV4-1, the J call TRBJ2-7, with TRBD1 as a possible D gene (6 bases). The CDR3 spans 15 residues. The germline gives CDR1 MGHRA, CDR2 YSYEKL. Trimming removed 8 bases at V and 2 bases at J, with 19 bases between. In DNA, the CDR3 is TGCGCCAGCGCTTTTAACCCGGACAGCGCCTACGAGCAGTACTTC. It yields the protein CASAFNPDSAYEQYF.

The chain employs TRBV5-8 and TRBJ2-3, with D unresolved. The germline V and J ends were trimmed by 4 bases and 2 bases, with 14 bases remaining between them. Germline loops: CDR1 SGHTS, CDR2 YDEGEE. The CDR3 spans 15 residues. This CDR3 is CASSPLVTNTDTQYF. CDR3 in DNA: TGTGCCAGCAGCCCTTTAGTTACAAACACAGATACGCAGTATTTT.

V is TRBV7-2 and J is TRBJ2-4, with a weak D call TRBD2 (6 bases). The germline V and J ends were trimmed by 6 bases and 7 bases, with 13 bases remaining between them. This CDR3 is 13 amino acids long. Germline V lookup: CDR1 SGHTA, CDR2 FQGNSA. This chain's CDR3 is CASRQDYVNIQYF. CDR3 coding DNA: TGTGCCAGCAGACAGGACTATGTGAACATTCAGTACTTC.

This chain connects TRBV14 to TRBJ1-3; possibly TRBD1 for D (5 bases). V dropped 3 bases and J dropped 1 base, with 7 bases sitting between them. CDR1 is SGHDN, CDR2 FVKESK, per germline. There are 14 residues in the CDR3. The CDR3 is CASSQGVSGNTIYF. The CDR3 bases are TGTGCCAGCAGCCAGGGGGTATCTGGAAACACCATATATTTT. The full variable domain, completed using reference TRBV14 and TRBJ1-3, is EAGVTQFPSHSVIEKGQTVTLRCDPISGHDNLYWYRRVMGKEIKFLLHFVKESKQDESGMPNNRFLAERTGGTYSTLKVQPAELEDSGVYFCASSQGVSGNTIYFGEGSWLTVV.

The V gene is TRBV7-8, the J gene TRBJ2-7; TRBD2 aligns across 13 bases. Trimming took 7 bases from V and 5 from J; bases not matched to a gene: 5. From germline, CDR1 is SGHVS and CDR2 FQNEAQ. The CDR3 runs 14 residues. CDR3 region: CASTWTSGSDEQYF. For the CDR3, the DNA is TGTGCCAGCACCTGGACTAGCGGGAGTGACGAGCAGTACTTC.

This clone was seen a few times. CDR3 nucleotides: TGTGCCAGCAGCTTATATGCAGGGTCGGCTGGTGAGCAGTTCTTC. Protein: CASSLYAGSAGEQFF. The rearrangement links TRBV7-2 to TRBJ2-1; D might be TRBD1 (5 bases). The germline V gene has CDR1 SGHTA and CDR2 FQGNSA. V was pared by 2 bases and J by 9 bases, with 17 bases between. The CDR3 runs 15 residues.

This chain links TRBV9 with TRBJ2-5, with D unresolved. This CDR3 is built from 15 residues. Trimming left V 4 bases short and J 5 bases short, with 18 bases between. Germline CDR1 SGDLS, CDR2 YYNGEE. The CDR3 region has the DNA TGTGCCAGCAGCCCCCGCATGGGCGCGGAGGAGACCCAGTACTTC. This translates into CASSPRMGAEETQYF. Complete variable domain (other parts from reference TRBV9 and TRBJ2-5): DSGVTQTPKHLITATGQRVTLRCSPRSGDLSVYWYQQSLDQGLQFLIQYYNGEERAKGNILERFSAQQFPDLHSELNLSSLELGDSALYFCASSPRMGAEETQYFGPGTRLLVL.